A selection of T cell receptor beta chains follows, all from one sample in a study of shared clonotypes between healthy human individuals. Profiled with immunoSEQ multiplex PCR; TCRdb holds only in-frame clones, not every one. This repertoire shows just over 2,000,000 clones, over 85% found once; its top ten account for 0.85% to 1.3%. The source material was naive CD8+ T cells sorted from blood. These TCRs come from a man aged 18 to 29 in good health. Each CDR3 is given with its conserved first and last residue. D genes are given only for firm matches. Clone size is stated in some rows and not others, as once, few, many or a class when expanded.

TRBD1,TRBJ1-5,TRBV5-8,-,CASSVQGMNQPQHF,TGTGCCAGCAGCGTACAGGGGATGAATCAGCCCCAGCATTTT
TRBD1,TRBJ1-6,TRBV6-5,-,CASGQATYSPLHF,TGTGCCAGCGGACAGGCTACCTATTCACCCCTCCACTTT
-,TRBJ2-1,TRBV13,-,CASSYPIASRDEQFF,TGTGCCAGCAGCTACCCGATAGCCAGCCGCGATGAGCAGTTCTTC
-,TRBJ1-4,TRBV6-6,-,CASSQGEKLFF,TGTGCCAGCAGTCAGGGAGAAAAACTGTTTTTT
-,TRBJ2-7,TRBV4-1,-,CASSPRLAGGPYEQYF,TGCGCCAGCAGCCCCAGGCTAGCAGGAGGGCCTTACGAGCAGTACTTC
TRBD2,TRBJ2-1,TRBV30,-,CASEGGLAGALQFF,TGTGCCTCCGAAGGGGGACTAGCGGGAGCGTTACAGTTCTTC
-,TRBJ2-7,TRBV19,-,CASSIDRSYEQYF,TGTGCCAGTAGTATTGACAGGTCATACGAGCAGTACTTC
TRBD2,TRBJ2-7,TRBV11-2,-,CASSLESAGLGIYEQYF,TGTGCCAGCAGCTTAGAATCGGCGGGACTAGGCATTTACGAGCAGTACTTC
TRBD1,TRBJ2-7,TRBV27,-,CASSLTGTGSYEQYF,TGTGCCAGCAGTTTAACCGGGACAGGCTCCTACGAGCAGTACTTC
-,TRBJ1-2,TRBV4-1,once,CASSQKDTGSYGYTF,TGCGCCAGCAGCCAAAAGGACACTGGATCCTATGGCTACACCTTC
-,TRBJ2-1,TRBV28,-,CASVMGNNEQFF,TGTGCCAGCGTTATGGGAAACAATGAGCAGTTCTTC
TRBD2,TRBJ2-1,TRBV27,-,CASSPTWGEGYNEQFF,TGTGCCAGCAGTCCCACCTGGGGGGAGGGCTACAATGAGCAGTTCTTC
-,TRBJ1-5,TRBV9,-,CASSDPSEDVVSNQPQHF,TGTGCCAGCAGCGACCCTTCCGAGGACGTAGTAAGCAATCAGCCCCAGCATTTT
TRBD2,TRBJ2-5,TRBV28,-,CASSPGLVETQYF,TGTGCCAGCAGTCCCGGACTAGTGGAGACCCAGTACTTC
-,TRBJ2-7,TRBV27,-,CASSNRGGTARPYEQYF,TGTGCCAGCAGCAACCGGGGCGGAACAGCGAGGCCCTACGAGCAGTACTTC
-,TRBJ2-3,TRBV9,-,CASSGSTDTQYF,TGTGCCAGCAGCGGAAGCACAGATACGCAGTATTTT
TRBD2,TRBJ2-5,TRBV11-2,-,CASSLVTSGPQETQYF,TGTGCCAGCAGCTTAGTGACTAGCGGGCCCCAAGAGACCCAGTACTTC
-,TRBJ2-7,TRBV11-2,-,CASSLDFGATFYEQYF,TGTGCCAGCAGCTTAGATTTTGGAGCTACGTTTTACGAGCAGTACTTC
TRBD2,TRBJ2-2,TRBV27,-,CASSPEFSGGGDTGELFF,TGTGCCAGCAGTCCCGAGTTTTCCGGGGGAGGGGACACCGGGGAGCTGTTTTTT
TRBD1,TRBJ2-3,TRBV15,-,CATSSGDSSDTQYF,TGTGCCACCAGCAGTGGGGACAGCTCAGATACGCAGTATTTT
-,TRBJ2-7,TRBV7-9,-,CASRGQLSYEQYF,TGTGCCAGCAGAGGACAGCTCTCCTACGAGCAGTACTTC
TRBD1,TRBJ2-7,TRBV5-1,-,CATTSGTGNSYEQYF,TGCGCCACCACCTCCGGGACAGGGAACTCCTACGAGCAGTACTTC
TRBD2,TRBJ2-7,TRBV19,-,CASMSGEFPYEQYF,TGTGCCAGTATGAGCGGGGAGTTTCCCTACGAGCAGTACTTC
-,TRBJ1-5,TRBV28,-,CAAGLGSNQPQHF,TGTGCCGCGGGACTCGGGAGCAATCAGCCCCAGCATTTT
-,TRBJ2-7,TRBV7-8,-,CASSLVASAVEQYF,TGTGCCAGCAGCTTAGTGGCTTCCGCTGTCGAGCAGTACTTC
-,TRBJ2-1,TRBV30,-,CAWSVGPYNEQFF,TGTGCCTGGAGTGTAGGGCCCTACAATGAGCAGTTCTTC
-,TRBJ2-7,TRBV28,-,CASSFGSYEQYF,TGTGCCAGCAGTTTCGGCAGCTACGAGCAGTACTTC
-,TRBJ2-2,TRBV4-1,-,CASSQSGRNTGELFF,TGCGCCAGCAGCCAGAGCGGTAGAAACACCGGGGAGCTGTTTTTT
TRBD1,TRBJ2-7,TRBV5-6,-,CASSWDRNYEQYF,TGTGCCAGCAGCTGGGACAGGAACTACGAGCAGTACTTC
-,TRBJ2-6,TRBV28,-,CASSFVSGANVLTF,TGTGCCAGCAGTTTCGTCTCTGGGGCCAACGTCCTGACTTTC
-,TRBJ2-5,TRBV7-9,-,CASIRPGGTAQETQYF,TGTGCCAGCATCCGCCCTGGGGGGACAGCCCAAGAGACCCAGTACTTC
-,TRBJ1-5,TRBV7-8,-,CASTLWGGGNQPQHF,TGTGCCAGCACCCTGTGGGGAGGTGGCAATCAGCCCCAGCATTTT
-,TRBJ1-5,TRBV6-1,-,CASSEGQGWDNQPQHF,TGTGCCAGCAGTGAAGGTCAAGGGTGGGACAATCAGCCCCAGCATTTT
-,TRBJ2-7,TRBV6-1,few,CASSVAASYEQYF,TGTGCCAGCAGTGTGGCGGCCTCCTACGAGCAGTACTTC
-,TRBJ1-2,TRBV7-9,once,CASTSPGAYGYTF,TGTGCCAGCACCTCGCCAGGCGCCTATGGCTACACCTTC
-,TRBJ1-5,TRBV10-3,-,CAISEGQGPNQPQHF,TGTGCCATCAGTGAGGGGCAGGGCCCCAATCAGCCCCAGCATTTT
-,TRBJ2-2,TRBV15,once,CATSLGTVANTGELFF,TGTGCCACCAGCCTAGGAACAGTCGCGAACACCGGGGAGCTGTTTTTT
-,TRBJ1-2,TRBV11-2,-,CASSLALGGNYGYTF,TGTGCCAGCAGCTTAGCTCTGGGAGGAAACTATGGCTACACCTTC
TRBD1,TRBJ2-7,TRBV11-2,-,CASSLDPGQIGF,TGTGCCAGCAGCTTAGATCCGGGACAGATCGGCTTC
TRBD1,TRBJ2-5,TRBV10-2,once,CATRQGTETQYF,TGCGCCACGCGACAGGGGACGGAGACCCAGTACTTC
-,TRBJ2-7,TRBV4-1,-,CASSQGRAYEQYF,TGCGCCAGCAGCCAAGGCAGGGCCTACGAGCAGTACTTC
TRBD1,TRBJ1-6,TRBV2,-,CASSDFMQGDSPLHF,TGTGCCAGCAGTGATTTTATGCAGGGGGATTCACCCCTCCACTTT
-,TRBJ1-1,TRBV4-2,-,CASSLDSLVGAFF,TGTGCCAGCAGCCTGGACTCTCTGGTCGGAGCTTTCTTT
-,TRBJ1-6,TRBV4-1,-,CASSQGMTGGESPLHF,TGCGCCAGCAGCCAAGGTATGACAGGCGGGGAATCACCCCTCCACTTT
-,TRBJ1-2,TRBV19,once,CASSIALTPGHNSNYGYTF,TGTGCCAGTAGTATTGCTCTAACCCCGGGACACAATTCTAACTATGGCTACACCTTC
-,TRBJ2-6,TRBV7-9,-,CASSPTSGANVLTF,TGTGCCAGCAGCCCGACATCTGGGGCCAACGTCCTGACTTTC
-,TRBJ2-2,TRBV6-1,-,CASSRTQNTGELFF,TGTGCCAGCAGTAGAACCCAGAACACCGGGGAGCTGTTTTTT
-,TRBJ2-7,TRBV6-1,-,CASRLGAYEQYF,TGTGCCAGCAGACTAGGAGCCTACGAGCAGTACTTC
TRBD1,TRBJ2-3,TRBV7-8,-,CASVGQGTDTQYF,TGTGCCAGCGTAGGACAGGGCACAGATACGCAGTATTTT
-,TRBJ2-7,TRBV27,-,CASSLSGVAYEQYF,TGTGCCAGCAGTTTATCAGGGGTTGCTTACGAGCAGTACTTC
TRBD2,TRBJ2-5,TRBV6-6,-,CASTLLAGHQETQYF,TGTGCCAGCACCTTACTAGCGGGACATCAAGAGACCCAGTACTTC
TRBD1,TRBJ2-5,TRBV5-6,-,CASSLALYRDREETQYF,TGTGCCAGCAGCTTGGCCTTATACCGGGACAGGGAAGAGACCCAGTACTTC
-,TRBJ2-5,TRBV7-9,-,CASSLVVSYQETQYF,TGTGCCAGCAGCTTAGTCGTGTCGTACCAAGAGACCCAGTACTTC
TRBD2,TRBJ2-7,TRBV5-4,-,CASSLGIAGEQYF,TGTGCCAGCAGCTTGGGCATAGCGGGCGAGCAGTACTTC
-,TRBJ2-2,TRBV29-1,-,CSVGGDSGELFF,TGCAGCGTTGGGGGGGACTCCGGGGAGCTGTTTTTT